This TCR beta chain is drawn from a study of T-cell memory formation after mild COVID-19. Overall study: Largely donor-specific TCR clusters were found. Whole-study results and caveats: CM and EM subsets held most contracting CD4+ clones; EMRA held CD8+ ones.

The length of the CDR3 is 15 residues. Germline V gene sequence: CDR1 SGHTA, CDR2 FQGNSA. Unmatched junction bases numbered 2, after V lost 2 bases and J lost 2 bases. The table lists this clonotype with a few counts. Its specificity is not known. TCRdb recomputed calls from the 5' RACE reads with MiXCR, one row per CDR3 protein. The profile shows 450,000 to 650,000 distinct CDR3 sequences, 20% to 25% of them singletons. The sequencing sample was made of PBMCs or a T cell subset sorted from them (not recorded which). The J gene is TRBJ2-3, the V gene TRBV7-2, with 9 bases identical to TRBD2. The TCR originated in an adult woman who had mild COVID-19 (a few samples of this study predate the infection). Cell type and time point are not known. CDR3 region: CASSLPSGATDTQYF. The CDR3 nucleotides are TGTGCCAGCAGCTTACCTAGCGGGGCCACAGATACGCAGTATTTT.